This is a list of T cell receptor beta chains from one sample in a study of control samples from healthy donors and cancer patients. Method: immunoSEQ multiplex PCR; TCRdb's copy keeps in-frame clones and lacks some. This table holds almost 85,000 clones, about 94% found once. Sequenced input: blood. All receptors come from a young woman in good health. Both conserved end residues are part of each CDR3. D genes are given only for firm matches. Not all rows give a size; the values are once, few, many and, for expanded clones, a class.

D: .; J: TRBJ1-2; size: .; V: TRBV10-3; DNA: TGTGCCATCAGTGCGACGGCGGTGAACTATGGCTACACCTTC; CDR3: CAISATAVNYGYTF
D: .; J: TRBJ2-7; size: .; V: TRBV6-1; DNA: TGTGCCAGCAGTGAAGGGCAGGGGGGCCACGAGCAGTACTTC; CDR3: CASSEGQGGHEQYF
D: .; J: TRBJ1-4; size: .; V: TRBV9; DNA: TGTGCCAGCAGCCGGGACAACGGGGAGGGGGAGAAAAAACTGTTTTTT; CDR3: CASSRDNGEGEKKLFF
D: .; J: TRBJ2-1; size: .; V: TRBV6-4; DNA: TGTGCCAGCAGTGAGGACGCGTACTCCTACAATGAGCAGTTCTTC; CDR3: CASSEDAYSYNEQFF
D: TRBD1; J: TRBJ1-4; size: .; V: TRBV9; DNA: TGTGCCAGCAGCCAGAGGAATGGCAGGGGGAATAATGAAAAACTGTTTTTT; CDR3: CASSQRNGRGNNEKLFF
D: .; J: TRBJ2-3; size: .; V: TRBV5-5; DNA: TGTGCCAGCAGGACGTTATCGGGCACAGATACGCAGTATTTT; CDR3: CASRTLSGTDTQYF
D: TRBD1; J: TRBJ1-2; size: .; V: TRBV18; DNA: TGTGCCAGCTCACCACCTCAGGGGGCGAACTATGGCTACACCTTC; CDR3: CASSPPQGANYGYTF
D: TRBD2; J: TRBJ2-1; size: .; V: TRBV6-2/TRBV6-3; DNA: TGTGCCAGCAGTTACTCGAGTCCCAGCGGGGTCTACAATGAGCAGTTCTTC; CDR3: CASSYSSPSGVYNEQFF
D: .; J: TRBJ1-5; size: .; V: TRBV5-1; DNA: TGCGCCAGCAGCCCAACTCCTCAGGGAACAGGCAATCAGCCCCAGCATTTT; CDR3: CASSPTPQGTGNQPQHF
D: .; J: TRBJ1-5; size: .; V: TRBV9; DNA: TGTGCCAGCAGCGTAGCGGGGAGTGGCAATCAGCCCCAGCATTTT; CDR3: CASSVAGSGNQPQHF
D: .; J: TRBJ1-4; size: .; V: TRBV28; DNA: TGTGCCAGCAGTTCTCAAAAGCTGGCAACTAATGAAAAACTGTTTTTT; CDR3: CASSSQKLATNEKLFF
D: .; J: TRBJ2-7; size: .; V: TRBV28; DNA: TGTGCCAGCAGTTTATGGGGGGAATCCTACGAGCAGTACTTC; CDR3: CASSLWGESYEQYF
D: .; J: TRBJ2-7; size: .; V: TRBV20-1; DNA: TGCAGTGCTAGATCCGCCTACGAGCAGTACTTC; CDR3: CSARSAYEQYF
D: TRBD1; J: TRBJ1-5; size: .; V: TRBV7-8; DNA: TGTGCCAGCAGCCACGGACAGGGTATGAGGCCCCAGCATTTT; CDR3: CASSHGQGMRPQHF
D: .; J: TRBJ1-2; size: .; V: TRBV21-1; DNA: TGTGCCAGCAGACACACAGACAGGGACTATGGCTACACCTTC; CDR3: CASRHTDRDYGYTF
D: .; J: TRBJ2-7; size: once; V: TRBV21-1; DNA: TGTGCCAGCTTCCCCTTTCCCGAAGCTGGATGCTCCTACGAGCAGTACTTC; CDR3: CASFPFPEAGCSYEQYF
D: .; J: TRBJ2-7; size: .; V: TRBV3-1/TRBV3-2; DNA: TGTGCCAGCAGCCAAGGGGGTACGGCAGAGCAGTACTTC; CDR3: CASSQGGTAEQYF
D: .; J: TRBJ1-1; size: .; V: TRBV6-2/TRBV6-3; DNA: TGTGCCAGCAGCCAGGGCACAAAGTGGGCTTTCTTT; CDR3: CASSQGTKWAFF
D: TRBD1; J: TRBJ1-1; size: .; V: TRBV7-6; DNA: TGTGCCAGCAGCTCAAGACCGGGACAGACTCCAATGAACACTGAAGCTTTCTTT; CDR3: CASSSRPGQTPMNTEAFF
D: TRBD1; J: TRBJ1-2; size: .; V: TRBV27; DNA: TGTGCCAGCAGTCGCGAACTAAGACAGGGTAGTAGCTACACCTTC; CDR3: CASSRELRQGSSYTF
D: TRBD2; J: TRBJ2-5; size: .; V: TRBV27; DNA: TGTGCCCTCCTACGGGGGGAAGAGACCCAGTACTTC; CDR3: CALLRGEETQYF
D: .; J: TRBJ1-3; size: once; V: TRBV28; DNA: TGTGCCAGCAGTTTGGGGGCAGTGGGAAACACCATATATTTT; CDR3: CASSLGAVGNTIYF
D: .; J: TRBJ2-7; size: .; V: TRBV11-2; DNA: TGTGCCAGCAGCTTACATCCCAACTACGAGCAGTACTTC; CDR3: CASSLHPNYEQYF
D: .; J: TRBJ2-3; size: .; V: TRBV5-1; DNA: TGCGCCAGCAGCTTCCGGGACACAGATACGCAGTATTTT; CDR3: CASSFRDTDTQYF
D: .; J: TRBJ1-5; size: .; V: TRBV11-2; DNA: TGTGCCAGCAGCTTAGATCCAGGGATAGGGCAGCCCCAGCATTTT; CDR3: CASSLDPGIGQPQHF
D: .; J: TRBJ2-7; size: .; V: TRBV21-1; DNA: TGTGCCAGCAGGAAAAACCGGACTAGCGGGAGGGGAGACGAGCAGTACTTC; CDR3: CASRKNRTSGRGDEQYF
D: TRBD1; J: TRBJ1-5; size: .; V: TRBV7-2; DNA: TGTGCCAGCAGCTTAGTGTCGACAGGGAATCAGCCCCAGCATTTT; CDR3: CASSLVSTGNQPQHF
D: .; J: TRBJ1-1; size: few; V: TRBV11-2; DNA: TGTGCCAGCAGCTTAAGACAGTTCATGAACACTGAAGCTTTCTTT; CDR3: CASSLRQFMNTEAFF
D: .; J: TRBJ1-5; size: .; V: TRBV6-5; DNA: TGTGCCAGCAACTCCGAGGTAGGGGCTCAGCCCCAGCATTTT; CDR3: CASNSEVGAQPQHF
D: TRBD1; J: TRBJ2-7; size: .; V: TRBV9; DNA: TGTGCCAGCAGCGGTGGCGCGACAGGGGAAGCCTACGAGCAGTACTTC; CDR3: CASSGGATGEAYEQYF
D: .; J: TRBJ2-3; size: .; V: TRBV14; DNA: TGTGCCTGCAGCCAAGGATTCGATACGCAGTATTTT; CDR3: CACSQGFDTQYF
D: .; J: TRBJ2-7; size: once; V: TRBV7-2; DNA: TGTGCCAGCAGCTCAACGCCCTACGAGCAGTACTTC; CDR3: CASSSTPYEQYF
D: .; J: TRBJ1-3; size: .; V: TRBV2; DNA: TGTGCCAGCAGAAGAGGGGATTTCTCTGGAAACACCATATATTTT; CDR3: CASRRGDFSGNTIYF
D: TRBD2; J: TRBJ2-5; size: once; V: TRBV9; DNA: TGTGCCAGCAGCCCTCACCTAGGGACTAGCGGGAGGGTGTACCAAGAGACCCAGTACTTC; CDR3: CASSPHLGTSGRVYQETQYF
D: .; J: TRBJ1-2; size: .; V: TRBV7-9; DNA: TGTGCCAGCAGCCCACCGACGGGGGGGGCGCGGGTCTATGGCTACACCTTC; CDR3: CASSPPTGGARVYGYTF
D: .; J: TRBJ2-2; size: .; V: TRBV27; DNA: TGTGCCAGCAGTGATCCAAAAAACACCGGGGAGCTGTTTTTT; CDR3: CASSDPKNTGELFF
D: .; J: TRBJ2-7; size: .; V: TRBV28; DNA: TGTGCCAGCAGTTTAGGGGGGGCGAGTTCCTACGAGCAGTACTTC; CDR3: CASSLGGASSYEQYF
D: TRBD2; J: TRBJ2-7; size: few; V: TRBV7-3; DNA: TGTGCCAGCAGCTTAGATGGTAGCGGGAGTGTTGAGCAGTACTTC; CDR3: CASSLDGSGSVEQYF
D: .; J: TRBJ2-7; size: .; V: TRBV4-3; DNA: TGCGCCAGCAGCCAAACATACACCCCGGACAAGAACTACGAGCAGTACTTC; CDR3: CASSQTYTPDKNYEQYF
D: .; J: TRBJ2-1; size: .; V: TRBV7-3; DNA: TGTGCCAGCAGCTTAGGGCGGGAATCCTACAATGAGCAGTTCTTC; CDR3: CASSLGRESYNEQFF
D: .; J: TRBJ2-3; size: .; V: TRBV7-2; DNA: TGTGCCAGCAGCATGTTTCCCACAGATACGCAGTATTTT; CDR3: CASSMFPTDTQYF
D: .; J: TRBJ2-7; size: once; V: TRBV5-4; DNA: TGTGCCAGCAGCCTCGCGCCGGAAAGCTCCTACGAGCAGTACTTC; CDR3: CASSLAPESSYEQYF
D: .; J: TRBJ1-1; size: .; V: TRBV7-3; DNA: TGTGCCAGCAGCTCACCCCCCTACACTGAAGCTTTCTTT; CDR3: CASSSPPYTEAFF
D: .; J: TRBJ2-5; size: .; V: TRBV12-3/TRBV12-4; DNA: TGTGCCAGCAGCCCAGGACAGCAAGAGACCCAGTACTTC; CDR3: CASSPGQQETQYF
D: .; J: TRBJ2-2; size: .; V: TRBV2; DNA: TGTGCCAGCAGGATCGGTAACACCGGGGAGCTGTTTTTT; CDR3: CASRIGNTGELFF
D: .; J: TRBJ1-1; size: .; V: TRBV5-1; DNA: TGCGCCAGCAGCTGGGATGTGGGAAACACTGAAGCTTTCTTT; CDR3: CASSWDVGNTEAFF
D: .; J: TRBJ1-5; size: .; V: TRBV27; DNA: TGTACCAGTAGTCAGGGACACCCGCTTTATAGCAATCAGCCCCAGCATTTT; CDR3: CTSSQGHPLYSNQPQHF
D: .; J: TRBJ2-3; size: once; V: TRBV24-1; DNA: TGTGCCACCAGTTATCCGGGCGGGACAGATACGCAGTATTTT; CDR3: CATSYPGGTDTQYF
D: .; J: TRBJ2-5; size: .; V: TRBV11-2; DNA: TGTGCCAGTGCCGTGGGGTACCAAGAGACCCAGTACTTC; CDR3: CASAVGYQETQYF
D: .; J: TRBJ1-3; size: .; V: TRBV7-3; DNA: TGTGCCAGCAGCTTAACTAACTTTCCCTCTGGAAACACCATATATTTT; CDR3: CASSLTNFPSGNTIYF
D: .; J: TRBJ2-2; size: once; V: TRBV28; DNA: TGTGCCAGCAGTTTAGTAGGGGGGGTAAACACCGGGGAGCTGTTTTTT; CDR3: CASSLVGGVNTGELFF
D: .; J: TRBJ2-6; size: .; V: TRBV5-4; DNA: TGTGCCAGCAGCTCAGGGAGGGCCAACGTCCTGACTTTC; CDR3: CASSSGRANVLTF
D: .; J: TRBJ2-7; size: .; V: TRBV24-1; DNA: TGTGCCACCAGTGATTCACGGGGCTACACCTACGAGCAGTACTTC; CDR3: CATSDSRGYTYEQYF